This T cell receptor (beta chain) was profiled in a study of cytomegalovirus exposure and HLA in healthy donors. In its sample, this clone was seen once. Antigen specificity is unknown. The PCR employed 60 Vbeta primers together with 13 Jbeta primers. As originally analysed: Later work found tens of millions of unique TCR beta chains, with about 10 million shared. Profiled with immunoSEQ multiplex PCR; TCRdb holds only in-frame clones, not every one. Clone size and the V and J calls come from that table; the DNA yielded D and trimming. Here the sample spans about 130,000 clones, around 81% being singletons. Study results and caveats: In a later analysis, about 17,000 TCR beta sequences were associated with HLA alleles at 0.05 false discovery rate.

The TCR sequence derives from a man aged 18 to 35 in good health and CMV-seronegative. The sequenced material came from PBMCs.

The CDR3 nucleotides read TGTGCCAGCAGCTTAGACGGAGTTAGCACAGATACGCAGTATTTT. Translation: CASSLDGVSTDTQYF. V and J are TRBV7-2 and TRBJ2-3; no reliable D call. Germline loops: CDR1 SGHTA, CDR2 FQGNSA. V dropped 1 base and J dropped 0 bases, with 8 bases sitting between them. The length of the CDR3 is 15 residues.